The 20 T cell receptor beta chains below all came from one sample that was sequenced in a study of OX40 agonist ivuxolimab in advanced cancers. Clones were sequenced by immunoSEQ multiplex PCR, and TCRdb holds only the in-frame ones, with some missing. Among approximately 70,000 clones listed, more than 80% were seen once. Material: CD4+ or CD8+ T cells sorted from blood, obtained in a trial of the OX40 agonist ivuxolimab. All receptors derive from an adult with an advanced solid tumor such as melanoma, head and neck, liver or kidney cancer.

This clone was detected once. The chain is built from TRBV7-2 and TRBJ2-3; TRBD2 matches at 11 bases. Germline CDR1 and CDR2: SGHTA and FQGNSA. The CDR3 has 16 residues. With 3 bases clipped from V and 7 bases from J, the junction kept 9 bases outside the gene matches. The CDR3 DNA sequence: TGTGCCAGCAGCTTTCTACTAGCGGGGGAAGGGAATACGCAGTATTTT. It specifies CASSFLLAGEGNTQYF. Full variable domain (outside the CDR3, taken from reference TRBV7-2 and TRBJ2-3): GAGVSQSPSNKVTEKGKDVELRCDPISGHTALYWYRQSLGQGLEFLIYFQGNSAPDKSGLPSDRFSAERTGGSVSTLTIQRTQQEDSAVYLCASSFLLAGEGNTQYFGPGTRLTVL.

The chain recombines TRBV19 with TRBJ1-2; D not resolved. The germline V gene has CDR1 LNHDA and CDR2 SQIVND (reference sequence). This CDR3 is 14 amino acids long. With 3 bases removed from V and 8 bases from J, the gap between germline ends came to 16 bases. In DNA form, the CDR3 reads TGTGCCAGTAGTATGGGGTACAACGGCGACGGCTACACCTTC. It specifies CASSMGYNGDGYTF. Complete variable domain (other parts from reference TRBV19 and TRBJ1-2): DGGITQSPKYLFRKEGQNVTLSCEQNLNHDAMYWYRQDPGQGLRLIYYSQIVNDFQKGDIAEGYSVSREKKESFPLTVTSAQKNPTAFYLCASSMGYNGDGYTFGSGTRLTVV.

The CDR3 sequence is CASSQSSDRSEAFF. In nucleotides, the CDR3 is TGTGCCAGCAGCCAATCCTCGGACCGCAGTGAAGCTTTCTTT. The chain combines TRBV7-3 with TRBJ1-1; D is undetermined. CDR1 SGHTA and CDR2 FQGTGA come from the germline V gene. V dropped 5 bases and J dropped 7 bases, with 17 bases sitting between them. CDR3 size: 14 residues.

This clone appeared a few times. The chain joins TRBV6-5 to TRBJ1-1; perhaps TRBD1 as D (5 bases). V dropped 5 bases and J dropped 11 bases, with 12 bases sitting between them. This CDR3 has 11 residues. The V gene's germline CDR1 is MNHEY and CDR2 SVGAGI. DNA for the CDR3: TGTGCCAGCAGTGGGGGGGGGTTCGCTTTCTTT. Residues: CASSGGGFAFF.

CDR3 sequence (DNA): TGCGCCAGCAGCTGGCAGGACCCTATCGAGCAGTTCTTC. It encodes CASSWQDPIEQFF. The rearrangement uses TRBV5-1 and TRBJ2-1; no definite D call. Germline CDR1 reads SGHRS; CDR2 reads YFSETQ. The CDR3 runs to 13 residues. Trimming took 3 bases from V and 10 from J, leaving 14 bases between them.

The V call is TRBV9, the J call TRBJ1-6, with a possible D match to TRBD1 (5 bases). Germline loops: CDR1 SGDLS, CDR2 YYNGEE. V lost 2 bases and J lost 9, with 15 bases in between. The CDR3 covers 15 residues. CDR3 coding DNA: TGTGCCAGCAGCGTGCGGGACCAGGGTGTTTCACCCCTCCACTTT. It is translated as CASSVRDQGVSPLHF.

The genes are TRBV5-6 and TRBJ1-5; 7 bases are shared with TRBD1. The CDR3 sequence is 15 residues long. The V and J ends lost 2 bases and 3 bases, in that order; junction bases with no gene match: 5. Germline V CDR1 and CDR2: SGHDT, YYEEEE. The CDR3 coding sequence is TGTGCCAGCAGCTTCGGGAGGGGGCACAATCAGCCCCAGCATTTT. Protein: CASSFGRGHNQPQHF.

This chain joins TRBV5-6 and TRBJ1-3; D gene uncertain. V lost 7 bases, J lost 6 bases, and 11 bases lay in between. Germline V gene lookup returns CDR1 SGHDT and CDR2 YYEEEE. The CDR3 consists of 12 residues. The chain's CDR3 is CASGLDENTIYF. Here the CDR3 DNA reads TGTGCCAGCGGACTGGACGAAAACACCATATATTTT. Based on the CDR3 plus reference TRBV5-6 and TRBJ1-3, the full variable domain is DAGVTQSPTHLIKTRGQQVTLRCSPKSGHDTVSWYQQALGQGPQFIFQYYEEEERQRGNFPDRFSGHQFPNYSSELNVNALLLGDSALYLCASGLDENTIYFGEGSWLTVV.

This clone was found a few times. At one boundary the junction diverges from the germline segment, which might be a read error. The chain employs TRBV2 and TRBJ1-1; 9 nucleotides line up with TRBD1. Germline assignment: CDR1 SNHLY and CDR2 FYNNEI. The CDR3 runs to 13 residues. The DNA for the CDR3 is TGTGCCAGATTAGCCGGACAGGGGAGCGAGGTGATCTTT. The encoded protein is CARLAGQGSEVIF.

V usage is TRBV7-6 and J usage is TRBJ2-1; 8 bases align to TRBD1. The J segment lost 6 bases and the V segment lost 4 bases, leaving 11 bases of the junction unmatched. The CDR3 covers 16 residues. The germline gives CDR1 SGHVS, CDR2 FNYEAQ. The chain's CDR3 is CASSSVGGQGLNEQFF. DNA of the CDR3: TGTGCCAGCAGCTCCGTTGGCGGACAGGGTCTCAATGAGCAGTTCTTC.

Judged by abundance, this clone is medium-sized (0.01 to 0.1%). This chain connects TRBV5-6 to TRBJ1-1, with no clear D. This CDR3 contains 15 residues. The ends were cut back, 4 bases at V and 5 bases at J, with 18 bases in the middle. From germline, CDR1 is SGHDT and CDR2 YYEEEE. This CDR3 is CASSMYGVARTEAFF. CDR3 sequence (DNA): TGTGCCAGCAGCATGTATGGCGTGGCGCGGACTGAAGCTTTCTTT. The entire variable domain, with the rest obtained from reference TRBV5-6 and TRBJ1-1, is as follows: DAGVTQSPTHLIKTRGQQVTLRCSPKSGHDTVSWYQQALGQGPQFIFQYYEEEERQRGNFPDRFSGHQFPNYSSELNVNALLLGDSALYLCASSMYGVARTEAFFGQGTRLTVV.

This chain's CDR3 is CASIEPSYNEQFF. The CDR3, as DNA: TGTGCCAGCATAGAACCCTCCTACAATGAGCAGTTCTTC. V usage is TRBV6-5 and J usage is TRBJ2-1; D unclear. The germline V and J ends were trimmed by 7 bases and 0 bases, with 7 bases remaining between them. Germline loops: CDR1 MNHEY, CDR2 SVGAGI. The CDR3 has 13 amino acids.

The chain carries TRBV6-1 and TRBJ2-7, with a weak D call TRBD2 (5 bases). Looked up from germline, CDR1 is MNHNS and CDR2 is SASEGT. This CDR3 comprises 13 residues. The V and J ends lost 4 bases and 6 bases respectively, with 13 bases between them. The chain's CDR3 is CASSVPGSPEQYF. The CDR3 region has the DNA TGTGCCAGCAGTGTACCGGGGTCCCCCGAGCAGTACTTC.

Comments on this clone: Relative to the germline gene, one junction end is altered; a read error may explain this. CDR3 nucleotide sequence: TGTGCCAGCAGGGAAGCTTTCTTT. It codes for CASREAFF. The J gene is TRBJ1-1, the V gene TRBV6-1; D is undetermined. There are 8 residues in the CDR3. Germline CDR1 and CDR2: MNHNS and SASEGT.

The genes are TRBV4-2 and TRBJ2-5; 8 nucleotides agree with TRBD2. CDR3 length: 19 residues. The germline V gene has CDR1 LGHNA and CDR2 YNFKEQ. The V and J ends lost 4 bases and 0 bases, in that order; junction bases with no gene match: 16. The CDR3 region is CASSPSGLLSGAHQETQYF. CDR3 DNA: TGTGCCAGCAGCCCCTCAGGTCTTCTTAGCGGGGCTCACCAAGAGACCCAGTACTTC.

The chain joins TRBV28 to TRBJ1-1, with TRBD1 identical over 7 bases. This CDR3 has 15 amino acids. V lost 8 bases and J lost 3; bases outside the gene matches: 12. Germline assignment: CDR1 MDHEN and CDR2 SYDVKM. The CDR3 nucleotides read TGTGCCAGCTGCTACTCGCAGGGGGTGTACACTGAAGCTTTCTTT. Translated, it gives CASCYSQGVYTEAFF.

The chain is built from TRBV6-1 and TRBJ1-5; D ambiguous. The CDR3 loop spans 14 amino acids. Trimming stripped 5 bases from V and 3 bases from J, with 11 bases between. Germline CDR1 reads MNHNS; CDR2 reads SASEGT. CDR3 sequence reads: CASSFDGYNQPQHF. CDR3 DNA sequence: TGTGCCAGCAGTTTCGACGGTTACAATCAGCCCCAGCATTTT.

J is TRBJ1-5 and V is TRBV19, with D hard to call. The CDR3 sequence is 15 residues long. Germline V lookup: CDR1 LNHDA, CDR2 SQIVND (reference sequence). The V end lost 1 base, the J end lost 0 bases, and 7 bases lay between the germline ends. DNA for the CDR3: TGTGCCAGTAGTATAGGGCAGTCTAGCAATCAGCCCCAGCATTTT. Its protein product is CASSIGQSSNQPQHF.

This rearrangement joins TRBV7-2 to TRBJ1-2; D is unclear. Germline V gene data show CDR1 as SGHTA and CDR2 as FQGNSA. V dropped 5 bases and J dropped 4 bases, with 8 bases sitting between them. This CDR3 spans 12 amino acids. In DNA form, the CDR3 reads TGTGCCAGCAGCCGTCCGGGCTATGGCTACACCTTC. Translated: CASSRPGYGYTF.

The chain carries TRBV19 and TRBJ1-2; D ambiguous. CDR3 length: 13 amino acids. The germline gives CDR1 LNHDA, CDR2 SQIVND (reference sequence). V was cut by 1 base and J by 3 bases, with 6 bases left in between. CDR3 sequence: CASSIGAHYGYTF. In nucleotides, the CDR3 is TGTGCCAGTAGTATAGGGGCCCACTATGGCTACACCTTC.